Below, 29 T cell receptor beta chains from the same sample are listed, as sequenced in a study of PD-L1 blockade in urothelial cancer. Time point in this sample: pretreatment peripheral blood. Clones were read by immunoSEQ multiplex PCR, and TCRdb kept only the in-frame ones, dropping some. The data show 35,000 to 50,000 clones, 75% to 85% seen once. The input for sequencing was PBMCs, taken around atezolizumab (anti-PD-L1) treatment. Source of these receptors: a man aged 55 to 69 with urothelial cancer.

By proportion, this clone is medium-sized (0.01 to 0.1%). The chain recombines TRBV5-1 with TRBJ2-7, with D perhaps matching TRBD2 (7 bases). The CDR3 totals 15 residues. Germline lookup yields CDR1 SGHRS and CDR2 YFSETQ. V was cut by 5 bases and J by 3 bases, with 18 bases left in between. The CDR3 protein is CASSPGGGGGYEQYF. The CDR3, as DNA: TGCGCCAGCAGTCCGGGAGGAGGGGGAGGCTACGAGCAGTACTTC.

The chain's CDR3 is CASRPDGIYGYTF. The CDR3 bases are TGTGCCAGCAGACCCGACGGGATATATGGCTACACCTTC. This chain links TRBV2 with TRBJ1-2, with D unresolved. The CDR3 has 13 residues. Germline V CDR1 and CDR2: SNHLY, FYNNEI. Between the trimmed V and J ends, which lost 6 bases and 5 bases, there was a span of 13 bases.

The genes are TRBV19 and TRBJ2-3; the match to TRBD1 covers 7 bases. The CDR3 has 13 residues. The ends lost 7 bases at V and 3 bases at J; junction bases unmatched: 4. The germline V gene has CDR1 LNHDA and CDR2 SQIVND (reference sequence). This CDR3 is CASKRGRTDTQYF. The CDR3 DNA sequence: TGTGCCAGTAAAAGGGGGCGTACAGATACGCAGTATTTT.

The gene calls are TRBV6-6 and TRBJ1-4; D is ambiguous. CDR1 is MNHNY and CDR2 is SVGAGI in the germline V gene (reference sequence). The CDR3 runs to 13 residues. V was clipped by 5 bases and J by 10 bases, with 14 bases between them. DNA of the CDR3: TGTGCCAGCAGTGGAGGCCAAGGTGTAAAACTGTTTTTT. Translation gives CASSGGQGVKLFF.

This clone occurred many times. This chain uses TRBV4-2 with TRBJ2-2; 7 bases match TRBD2. The CDR3 totals 17 residues. The V gene's germline CDR1 is LGHNA and CDR2 YNFKEQ. With V trimmed by 0 bases and J by 5 bases, 9 bases remained unmatched. This CDR3 reads CASSQEGLVGETGELFF. The CDR3 bases are TGTGCCAGCAGCCAAGAAGGACTAGTAGGTGAGACCGGGGAGCTGTTTTTT.

This chain joins TRBV5-4 and TRBJ2-5; TRBD2 agrees at 9 bases. There are 15 residues in the CDR3. V lost 2 bases, J lost 5 bases, and 7 bases stayed unmatched. CDR1 and CDR2 from the germline V gene are SGHNT and YYREEE (reference sequence). The DNA of the CDR3 is TGTGCCAGCAGCTTCGGCGGGGGGGAATTGGAGACCCAGTACTTC. Translation: CASSFGGGELETQYF.

V usage is TRBV6-5 and J usage is TRBJ1-2, with D possibly TRBD1 on 6 matching bases. This CDR3 has 12 amino acids. V was cut by 8 bases and J by 4 bases, with 11 bases left in between. The germline V gene encodes CDR1 MNHEY and CDR2 SVGAGI. The CDR3 DNA reads as TGTGCCAGCTCAGGGGCCGCCTATGGCTACACCTTC. Amino acids: CASSGAAYGYTF.

This clone was observed many times. The gene calls are TRBV29-1 and TRBJ1-1, with TRBD1 as a possible D gene (6 bases). Trimming removed 0 bases at V and 1 base at J, with 12 bases between. CDR3 length equals 15 residues. Germline CDR1 reads SQVTM; CDR2 reads ANQGSEA. The CDR3 nucleotides are TGCAGCGTTGAAGACGGGTGGGGACAGAACACTGAAGCTTTCTTT. Protein product: CSVEDGWGQNTEAFF.

The V gene is TRBV19, the J gene TRBJ1-5; D perhaps matches TRBD1 (6 bases). CDR3 size: 15 residues. V was cut by 3 bases and J by 3 bases, with 12 bases left in between. Looked up from germline, CDR1 is LNHDA and CDR2 is SQIVND (reference sequence). The chain's CDR3 is CASSIQGRPNQPQHF. CDR3 bases: TGTGCCAGTAGTATCCAGGGGAGACCCAATCAGCCCCAGCATTTT.

The gene calls are TRBV2 and TRBJ1-5; 11 bases match TRBD1. With V trimmed by 3 bases and J by 6 bases, 4 bases remained unmatched. The CDR3 consists of 15 residues. CDR1 is SNHLY and CDR2 is FYNNEI in the germline V gene. CDR3 protein: CASSDRTGGSQPQHF. For the CDR3, the DNA is TGTGCCAGCAGTGACCGGACAGGGGGCTCTCAGCCCCAGCATTTT.

CDR3 in DNA: TGTGCCAGCAGCTTTGACAGGGGGAGGGAGCAGTACTTC. Its protein is CASSFDRGREQYF. J is TRBJ2-7 and V is TRBV5-4, with TRBD1 identical over 9 bases. V lost 2 bases, J lost 7 bases, and 4 bases stayed unmatched. CDR1 SGHNT and CDR2 YYREEE come from the germline V gene (reference sequence). CDR3 length equals 13 residues.

This chain links TRBV10-2 with TRBJ2-2; D is undetermined. The CDR3 runs to 16 residues. Germline V gene data show CDR1 as WSHSY and CDR2 as SAAADI. Trimming cost V 2 bases and J 7 bases, with 17 bases left between them. CDR3 in DNA: TGCGCCAGCAGTGAGCAGGCTGATTCGTGGGTCGGGGAGCTGTTTTTT. Translation: CASSEQADSWVGELFF.

This clone was counted a single time. The rearrangement uses TRBV19 and TRBJ2-1, with D maybe TRBD1 (5 bases). This CDR3 is built from 16 residues. V was pared by 3 bases and J by 6 bases, with 18 bases between. Looked up from germline, CDR1 is LNHDA and CDR2 is SQIVND (reference sequence). The CDR3 region has the DNA TGTGCCAGTAGTATTCGCCCGGGTAGGGGTGCCAATGAGCAGTTCTTC. Protein product: CASSIRPGRGANEQFF.

This clone was detected only a few times. V is TRBV7-2 and J is TRBJ2-7; D may be TRBD2 (7 bases). This CDR3 has 12 amino acids. V was pared by 3 bases and J by 12 bases, with 15 bases between. CDR1 SGHTA and CDR2 FQGNSA come from the germline V gene. This chain's CDR3 is CASSLGGTKGYF. The CDR3 region has the DNA TGTGCCAGCAGCTTGGGGGGGACAAAGGGGTACTTC.

This sequence joins TRBV5-1 and TRBJ1-1; no firm D call. The CDR3 runs to 13 residues. V lost 4 bases to trimming and J lost 5 bases, with 12 bases between them. Per germline, CDR1 SGHRS and CDR2 YFSETQ. CDR3 in amino acids: CASSDRRGTEAFF. For the CDR3, the DNA is TGCGCCAGCAGCGACCGTCGAGGGACTGAAGCTTTCTTT.

V gene TRBV11-2 combines with J gene TRBJ2-6; D gene ambiguous. CDR1 and CDR2 (germline): SGHAT, FQNNGV. Trimming took off 0 bases at V and 0 bases at J, with 9 bases between the two ends. The CDR3 loop spans 17 amino acids. The CDR3 nucleotides read TGTGCCAGCAGCTTAGACCTACAGATCTCTGGGGCCAACGTCCTGACTTTC. It specifies CASSLDLQISGANVLTF.

The chain combines TRBV6-6 with TRBJ1-1; the D is unclear. Per the germline V gene, CDR1 is MNHNY and CDR2 is SVGAGI (reference sequence). The germline V and J ends were trimmed by 5 bases and 1 base, with 5 bases remaining between them. The CDR3 runs to 12 residues. This CDR3 reads CASSPSNTEAFF. The CDR3 DNA follows: TGTGCCAGCAGTCCTTCGAACACTGAAGCTTTCTTT.

The chain recombines TRBV19 with TRBJ2-7; tentatively, D is TRBD1 (5 bases). V gave up 3 bases and J gave up 1 base, with 13 bases separating them. This CDR3 region has 15 residues. Per the germline V gene, CDR1 is LNHDA and CDR2 is SQIVND (reference sequence). CDR3 nucleotide sequence: TGTGCCAGTAGTATGGTCCAGGGTGGGTCCTACGAGCAGTACTTC. Amino acid sequence: CASSMVQGGSYEQYF.

This clone was counted once. This chain uses TRBV4-1 with TRBJ2-2, with 7 bases fitting TRBD2. Germline assignment: CDR1 MGHRA and CDR2 YSYEKL. The CDR3 consists of 16 residues. The trim removed 3 bases at V and 5 bases at J, leaving 9 bases unmatched. The DNA of the CDR3 is TGCGCCAGCAGCCAGACGGGACTAACGAGAACCGGGGAGCTGTTTTTT. This sequence encodes CASSQTGLTRTGELFF.

This clone occurred a few times. The chain carries TRBV13 and TRBJ2-1, with D uncertain. Germline CDR1 and CDR2: PRHDT and FYEKMQ (reference sequence). The V end was cut by 3 bases, the J end by 6 bases, with 12 bases between. This CDR3 has 14 residues. This chain's CDR3 is CASSFSLNFNEQFF. The CDR3 DNA is TGTGCCAGCAGCTTTTCCCTGAACTTCAATGAGCAGTTCTTC.

The chain joins TRBV7-9 to TRBJ1-2; D uncertain. The CDR3 sequence is 12 residues long. With 5 bases removed from V and 7 bases from J, the gap between germline ends came to 11 bases. In germline, CDR1 is SEHNR, CDR2 FQNEAQ (reference sequence). In DNA, the CDR3 is TGTGCCAGCAGCCCACCTACCCGTGGCTACACCTTC. This codes for CASSPPTRGYTF.

This clone occurred a few times. The CDR3 is CASSDTAGIGANVLTF. CDR3 DNA sequence: TGTGCCAGCAGTGACACCGCGGGGATCGGGGCCAACGTCCTGACTTTC. The chain couples TRBV6-4 to TRBJ2-6; possibly TRBD2 for D (6 bases). With 2 bases removed from V and 4 bases from J, the gap between germline ends came to 12 bases. CDR1 is MRHNA, CDR2 SNTAGT, per germline. This CDR3 has 16 residues.

The V and J genes are TRBV28 and TRBJ1-4; 8 bases are shared with TRBD1. V lost 6 bases, J lost 3 bases, and 3 bases stayed unmatched. The CDR3 loop spans 14 amino acids. Germline values: CDR1 MDHEN, CDR2 SYDVKM. The DNA of the CDR3 is TGTGCCAGCAGGGGGACAGGCTCTAATGAAAAACTGTTTTTT. It codes for CASRGTGSNEKLFF.

This clone has just one count. V gene TRBV5-1 combines with J gene TRBJ1-4; perhaps TRBD1 as D (5 bases). Trimming removed 1 base from V and 4 bases from J, with 8 bases in between. This CDR3 is built from 14 residues. Germline lookup yields CDR1 SGHRS and CDR2 YFSETQ. The CDR3 nucleotides read TGCGCCAGCAGCTTGTTGGGGGGTAATGAAAAACTGTTTTTT. This sequence encodes CASSLLGGNEKLFF.

This sequence joins TRBV6-5 and TRBJ2-2; no definite D call. The CDR3 totals 14 residues. The germline CDR1 and CDR2 sequences are MNHEY and SVGAGI. Trimming removed 6 bases at V and 1 base at J, with 9 bases between. The CDR3, as DNA: TGTGCCAGCAGCCCGACGGGGAACACCGGGGAGCTGTTTTTT. Protein product: CASSPTGNTGELFF.

This CDR3 reads CASSIDQGRMNTEAFF. CDR3 bases: TGTGCCAGTAGTATAGATCAGGGGCGAATGAACACTGAAGCTTTCTTT. This chain connects TRBV19 to TRBJ1-1; maybe TRBD1 (6 bases). CDR1 LNHDA and CDR2 SQIVND come from the germline V gene (reference sequence). This CDR3 is 16 amino acids long. V lost 0 bases and J lost 0, with 11 bases in between. The complete variable domain, with remaining parts taken from reference TRBV19 and TRBJ1-1, reads DGGITQSPKYLFRKEGQNVTLSCEQNLNHDAMYWYRQDPGQGLRLIYYSQIVNDFQKGDIAEGYSVSREKKESFPLTVTSAQKNPTAFYLCASSIDQGRMNTEAFFGQGTRLTVV.

The chain has TRBV10-3 and TRBJ1-2; 8 bases fit TRBD1. Germline assignment: CDR1 ENHRY and CDR2 SYGVKD. The CDR3 contains 14 residues. Unmatched junction bases numbered 7, after V lost 3 bases and J lost 7 bases. The CDR3, as DNA: TGTGCCATCAGTGATAAACAGGGGGTTGGTGGCTACACCTTC. Protein sequence: CAISDKQGVGGYTF.

This sequence joins TRBV29-1 and TRBJ1-3; D possibly corresponds to TRBD1 (5 bases). This CDR3 has 11 residues. Germline V gene lookup returns CDR1 SQVTM and CDR2 ANQGSEA. V lost 7 bases to trimming and J lost 4 bases, with 8 bases between them. The CDR3 is CSGRQGNTIYF. The DNA of the CDR3 is TGCAGCGGCCGACAGGGAAACACCATATATTTT.

J is TRBJ1-1 and V is TRBV4-3; maybe TRBD1 (6 bases). Deletions cut 4 bases from V and 5 bases from J, with 14 bases between. The CDR3 consists of 14 residues. Germline loops: CDR1 LGHNA, CDR2 YSLEER. CDR3 DNA: TGCGCCAGCAGCCGGGGGCCCCGGGGAACTGAAGCTTTCTTT. Its translation is CASSRGPRGTEAFF.